These 2 T cell receptor beta chains share one sample of origin, sequenced in a study of blood T cell repertoires in COVID-19. Using immunoSEQ multiplex PCR, the repertoire was profiled, and TCRdb retains in-frame clones only, with some absent. The table shows about 250,000 clones, with 88% occurring only once. The sequencing input was peripheral blood. The source of these receptors is a man at least 80 years old with acute or convalescent COVID-19.

The chain links TRBV3-1 (or the pseudogene TRBV3-2) to TRBJ2-3; 8 bases line up with TRBD2. With V trimmed by 3 bases and J by 6 bases, 11 bases remained unmatched. Germline V gene lookup returns CDR1 LGHDT and CDR2 YNNKEL (reference sequence). The CDR3 spans 16 residues. CDR3: CASSHPRAGAGDTQYF. The CDR3 nucleotides are TGTGCCAGCAGCCACCCCCGAGCGGGGGCCGGGGATACGCAGTATTTT.

This chain connects TRBV5-5 to TRBJ2-5; weak D call: TRBD2 (5 bases). CDR1 SGHKS and CDR2 YYEKEE come from the germline V gene (reference sequence). The CDR3 is made up of 13 amino acids. The V and J ends lost 4 bases and 3 bases respectively, with 10 bases between them. The CDR3 loop reads CASSVSGKETQYF. DNA for the CDR3: TGTGCCAGCAGCGTAAGCGGTAAAGAGACCCAGTACTTC.